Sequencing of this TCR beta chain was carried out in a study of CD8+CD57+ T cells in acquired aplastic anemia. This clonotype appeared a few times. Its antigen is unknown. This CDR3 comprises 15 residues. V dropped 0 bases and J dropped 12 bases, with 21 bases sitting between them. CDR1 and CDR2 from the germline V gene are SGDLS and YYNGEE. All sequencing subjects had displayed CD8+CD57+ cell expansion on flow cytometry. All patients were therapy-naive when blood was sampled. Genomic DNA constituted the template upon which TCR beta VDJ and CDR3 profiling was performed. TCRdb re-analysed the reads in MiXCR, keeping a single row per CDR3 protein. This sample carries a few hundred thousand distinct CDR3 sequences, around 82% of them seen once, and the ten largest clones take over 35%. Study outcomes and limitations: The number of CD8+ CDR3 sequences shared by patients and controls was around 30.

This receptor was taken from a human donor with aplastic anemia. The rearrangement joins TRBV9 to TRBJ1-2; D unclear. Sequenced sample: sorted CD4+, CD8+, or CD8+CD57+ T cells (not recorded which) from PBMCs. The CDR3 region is CASSVEDYPLVNNTF. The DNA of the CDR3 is TGTGCCAGCAGCGTAGAGGACTATCCCCTGGTGAACAACACCTTC.